This note documents a single T cell receptor (beta chain) sequence. Its target is not known. CDR1 is MNHNS and CDR2 is SASEGT in the germline V gene. This CDR3 contains 16 residues. J gave up 0 bases and V 5 bases, and 8 bases lay outside the gene matches. TCRdb independently ran MiXCR on the 5' RACE reads; one entry per CDR3 protein. The sample holds 500,000 to 600,000 distinct CDR3 sequences; roughly 21% are singletons and the top ten take about 0.93%. The sample comes from a study of identical twins. The study's findings and limits: Twin-shared out-of-frame alpha sequences showed excess low generation probability.

These same data were also listed under a study on T cells expressing NK-cell markers. Turning to that study: There were seven HCMV-seropositive donors and one seronegative donor among the eight sequenced. Dominance of the CD3+CD56-NKG2C+ fraction by these clonotypes also held in a handful of donors.

The V call is TRBV6-1, the J call TRBJ2-3; 7 nucleotides line up with TRBD1. The clonotype comes from a woman younger than 30 in good health. The sequenced material came from CD4+ T cells sorted from blood. The CDR3 region has the DNA TGTGCCAGCAGTCAAGACCGGGACAGAAGCACAGATACGCAGTATTTT. This sequence encodes CASSQDRDRSTDTQYF.